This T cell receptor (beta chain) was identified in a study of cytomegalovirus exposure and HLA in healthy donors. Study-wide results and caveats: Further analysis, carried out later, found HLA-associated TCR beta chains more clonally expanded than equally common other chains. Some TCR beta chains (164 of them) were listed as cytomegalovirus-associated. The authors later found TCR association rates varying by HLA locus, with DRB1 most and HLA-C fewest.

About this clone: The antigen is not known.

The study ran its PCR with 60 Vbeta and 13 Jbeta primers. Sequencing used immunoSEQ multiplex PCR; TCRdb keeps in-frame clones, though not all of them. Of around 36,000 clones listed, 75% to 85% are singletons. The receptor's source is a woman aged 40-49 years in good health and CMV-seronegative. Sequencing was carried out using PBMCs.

Here the CDR3 DNA reads TGCAGCGTTGAGCCCCGACCAGGGGGCGGGTACACCTTC. It is translated as CSVEPRPGGGYTF. This chain connects TRBV29-1 to TRBJ1-2, with TRBD1 matching 8 bases. CDR1 SQVTM and CDR2 ANQGSEA come from the germline V gene. V lost 3 bases to trimming and J lost 11 bases; unmatched junction nucleotides: 11. The CDR3 loop spans 13 amino acids.